These 25 T cell receptor beta chains were all obtained from the same sample, sequenced in a study of vaccination and CD4 T cells after COVID-19. These receptors have no known antigen. With the Oncomine TCR Beta short-read assay, DNA from cultured CD4+ T cells was sequenced. TCRdb reprocessed the PCR reads with MiXCR, giving one entry per CDR3 protein. The sample yields around 7,000 distinct CDR3 sequences, around three fifths seen once. The treatment is: approximately 9-day PBMC culture with coronavirus spike peptide pools or control peptides (ViraFEST assay). The material sequenced was CD4+ T cells from blood, cultured in vitro. All receptors derive from a human donor who had recovered from COVID-19.

The genes are TRBV6-1 and TRBJ1-2; TRBD1 aligns across 9 bases. CDR3 length: 16 amino acids. V dropped 6 bases and J dropped 3; count of bases not matched to a gene: 11. The germline V gene has CDR1 MNHNS and CDR2 SASEGT. This CDR3 is CASRIPGQGGDYGYTF. The DNA of the CDR3 is TGTGCCAGCAGGATTCCGGGACAGGGAGGGGACTATGGCTACACCTTC.

The chain links TRBV7-2 to TRBJ1-2; D call uncertain. CDR1 SGHTA and CDR2 FQGNSA come from the germline V gene. The CDR3 covers 15 residues. The V end lost 2 bases, the J end lost 2 bases, and 12 bases lay between the germline ends. The CDR3 loop reads CASSLLSLTNYGYTF. For the CDR3, the DNA is TGTGCCAGCAGCTTACTATCTCTGACGAACTATGGCTACACCTTC.

CDR3 amino acids: CASSYSAGSRNIQYF. The CDR3, as DNA: TGTGCCAGCAGTTACTCGGCGGGCTCGAGAAACATTCAGTACTTC. The genes are TRBV6-5 and TRBJ2-4, with a tentative D call TRBD2 (5 bases). Per the germline V gene, CDR1 is MNHEY and CDR2 is SVGAGI. Trimming left V 0 bases short and J 6 bases short, with 12 bases between. The CDR3 totals 15 residues.

This chain joins TRBV15 and TRBJ2-7, with D possibly called TRBD1 or TRBD2 (5 bases each). The CDR3 contains 14 residues. Germline CDR1 reads LNHNV; CDR2 reads YYDKDF (reference sequence). Deletions cut 3 bases from V and 3 bases from J, with 12 bases between. The CDR3 protein is CATSRPGRLYEQYF. For the CDR3, the DNA is TGTGCCACCAGCAGGCCGGGACGGCTCTACGAGCAGTACTTC.

CDR3 protein: CATSRELPGFRYNEQFF. CDR3 bases: TGTGCCACCAGCAGAGAACTGCCAGGGTTTCGTTACAATGAGCAGTTCTTC. The chain carries TRBV15 and TRBJ2-1, with D possibly matching TRBD1 (5 bases). CDR1 LNHNV and CDR2 YYDKDF come from the germline V gene (reference sequence). The V end was cut by 0 bases, the J end by 4 bases, with 16 bases between. The CDR3 has 17 residues.

In its sample, this clonotype was seen a few times. The rearrangement links TRBV2 to TRBJ2-6, with D possibly matching TRBD2 (6 bases). The CDR3 covers 10 residues. Germline loops: CDR1 SNHLY, CDR2 FYNNEI. The V end was cut by 8 bases, the J end by 10 bases, with 6 bases between. The CDR3 DNA reads TGTGCCAGCGGGGGGAACGTCCTGACTTTC. Translated: CASGGNVLTF.

The CDR3 coding sequence is TGTGCCAGCAGCCAACAGGGGGCGGGCTATGGCTACACCTTC. Its translation is CASSQQGAGYGYTF. The rearrangement links TRBV7-2 to TRBJ1-2, with TRBD1 matching 9 bases. The V and J ends lost 5 bases and 4 bases, in that order; junction bases with no gene match: 5. This CDR3 contains 14 residues. Germline lookup yields CDR1 SGHTA and CDR2 FQGNSA.

This chain joins TRBV10-3 and TRBJ2-1; D tentatively fits TRBD1 or TRBD2 (6 bases each). Germline V gives CDR1 ENHRY, CDR2 SYGVKD. Trimming cost V 3 bases and J 7 bases, with 13 bases left between them. The CDR3 loop spans 14 amino acids. Here the CDR3 DNA reads TGTGCCATCAGTGAACGGGGGCGCAAGAATGAGCAGTTCTTC. Residues: CAISERGRKNEQFF.

This rearrangement joins TRBV7-9 to TRBJ2-2; D may correspond to TRBD1 or TRBD2 (5 bases each). V dropped 0 bases and J dropped 0 bases, with 8 bases sitting between them. There are 16 residues in the CDR3. In germline, CDR1 is SEHNR, CDR2 FQNEAQ (reference sequence). The CDR3 sequence: CASSLARGPNTGELFF. The CDR3 DNA reads as TGTGCCAGCAGCTTAGCGAGGGGCCCGAACACCGGGGAGCTGTTTTTT.

V is TRBV2 and J is TRBJ1-2; D is undetermined. Trimming cost V 1 base and J 7 bases, with 7 bases left between them. The CDR3 runs to 12 residues. Germline CDR1 SNHLY, CDR2 FYNNEI. The CDR3 sequence: CASSEGGFGYTF. CDR3 nucleotides: TGTGCCAGCAGTGAAGGAGGGTTTGGCTACACCTTC.

This chain connects TRBV20-1 to TRBJ1-1; D uncertain. Germline V gives CDR1 DFQATT, CDR2 SNEGSKA (reference sequence). Deletions cut 3 bases from V and 1 base from J, with 12 bases between. The CDR3 totals 14 residues. Written as DNA, the CDR3 is TGCAGTGCTAGTCCCATTATACCGAACACTGAAGCTTTCTTT. Translating it yields CSASPIIPNTEAFF.

This clonotype was recorded only once. The rearrangement uses TRBV7-2 and TRBJ1-1, with TRBD1 matching 7 bases. V trimming: 5 bases; J trimming: 4 bases; junction bases outside the gene matches: 4. This CDR3 comprises 13 residues. CDR1 SGHTA and CDR2 FQGNSA come from the germline V gene. This CDR3 is CASSLRTGTEAFF. CDR3 nucleotides: TGTGCCAGCAGCCTAAGGACAGGCACTGAAGCTTTCTTT.

The chain carries TRBV6-1 and TRBJ2-5; 8 bases map to TRBD1. With 5 bases clipped from V and 2 bases from J, the junction kept 4 bases outside the gene matches. There are 14 residues in the CDR3. Germline CDR1 is MNHNS and CDR2 is SASEGT. The DNA for the CDR3 is TGTGCCAGCAGTAGGACAGGGCAGCAAGAGACCCAGTACTTC. This translates into CASSRTGQQETQYF.

This chain links TRBV5-1 with TRBJ2-1; D possibly corresponds to TRBD1 (6 bases). Trimming took off 4 bases at V and 1 base at J, with 6 bases between the two ends. The CDR3 loop spans 13 amino acids. Germline CDR1 and CDR2: SGHRS and YFSETQ. Here the CDR3 reads CASSRGSYNEQFF. The CDR3 DNA reads TGCGCCAGCAGCAGGGGGTCCTACAATGAGCAGTTCTTC.

The rearrangement uses TRBV25-1 and TRBJ1-6; D gene unclear. The CDR3 length is 13 residues. V lost 4 bases and J lost 3, with 4 bases in between. Germline CDR1 is MGHDK and CDR2 is SYGVNS. In DNA form, the CDR3 reads TGTGCCAGCAGTGGGCACTATAATTCACCCCTCCACTTT. Its translation is CASSGHYNSPLHF.

This chain links TRBV6-1 with TRBJ2-5; possibly TRBD2 for D (6 bases). The CDR3 totals 15 residues. V gave up 8 bases and J gave up 0 bases, with 16 bases separating them. Germline values: CDR1 MNHNS, CDR2 SASEGT. DNA of the CDR3: TGTGCCAGCCTTCGGGACTTCTCGTACCAAGAGACCCAGTACTTC. This encodes CASLRDFSYQETQYF.

The chain couples TRBV18 to TRBJ1-6, with 7 positions matching TRBD1. CDR3 size: 14 residues. The V gene end was trimmed by 6 bases and the J gene end by 8 bases; junction bases not matched to a gene: 7. Germline assignment: CDR1 KGHSH and CDR2 LQKENI. CDR3 nucleotide sequence: TGTGCCAGCTCCAGGACAGGAGGGGATTCACCCCTCCACTTT. The encoded protein is CASSRTGGDSPLHF.

CDR3 protein: CASSLIGMAEKIYF. The CDR3 region has the DNA TGTGCCAGCAGCTTAATTGGGATGGCAGAAAAGATATATTTT. V and J are TRBV7-2 and TRBJ1-3; D ambiguous. The CDR3 consists of 14 residues. CDR1 SGHTA and CDR2 FQGNSA come from the germline V gene. V lost 2 bases and J 13 bases, leaving 18 bases between the germline ends.

The chain joins TRBV6-4 to TRBJ2-3; 9 bases fit TRBD2. This CDR3 region has 15 residues. Germline CDR1 MRHNA, CDR2 SNTAGT. Losses at the gene ends were 7 bases for V and 2 bases for J; bases not matched to a gene: 7. CDR3 coding DNA: TGTGCCAGCATTCAGCGGGAGGAACCCACAGATACGCAGTATTTT. Encoded protein: CASIQREEPTDTQYF.

This clonotype was counted once. The chain is built from TRBV15 and TRBJ2-1, with 10 bases matching TRBD2. The J segment lost 6 bases and the V segment lost 5 bases, leaving 4 bases of the junction unmatched. The CDR3 totals 14 residues. Germline loops: CDR1 LNHNV, CDR2 YYDKDF (reference sequence). The CDR3 bases are TGTGCCACCAGCGCCCGACTAGCGGGCAATGAGCAGTTCTTC. It translates to CATSARLAGNEQFF.

This rearrangement joins TRBV20-1 to TRBJ1-2; D might be TRBD1 (5 bases). V gave up 6 bases and J gave up 5 bases, with 10 bases separating them. The CDR3 extends over 11 amino acids. Germline V gene lookup returns CDR1 DFQATT and CDR2 SNEGSKA (reference sequence). The CDR3 nucleotides are TGCAGTGCCAGGGTGGGGTATGGCTACACCTTC. Amino acids: CSARVGYGYTF.

The rearrangement joins TRBV6-1 to TRBJ1-1; perhaps TRBD1 as D (5 bases). Germline V gives CDR1 MNHNS, CDR2 SASEGT. This CDR3 has 16 amino acids. V was pared by 8 bases and J by 3 bases, with 22 bases between. CDR3 nucleotide sequence: TGTGCCAGCCCAAAGGGGTCGGGGTTGAGGGACACTGAAGCTTTCTTT. Residues: CASPKGSGLRDTEAFF.

This clonotype turned up a few times. The chain has TRBV24-1 and TRBJ1-5; no clear D gene. Trimming took 1 base from V and 4 from J, leaving 4 bases between them. The V gene's germline CDR1 is KGHDR and CDR2 SFDVKD. The CDR3 extends over 13 amino acids. Here the CDR3 reads CATSDFGNQPQHF. The CDR3 DNA reads TGTGCCACCAGTGATTTCGGGAATCAGCCCCAGCATTTT.

V and J are TRBV7-9 and TRBJ2-1; TRBD2 agrees at 11 bases. The V segment lost 5 bases and the J segment 1 base; nucleotides outside the gene matches: 4. The CDR3 is 16 amino acids. The germline gives CDR1 SEHNR, CDR2 FQNEAQ (reference sequence). The CDR3 coding sequence is TGTGCCAGCAGCCATAGCGGGAGGGGTTCCTACAATGAGCAGTTCTTC. This gives the protein CASSHSGRGSYNEQFF.

The rearrangement links TRBV20-1 to TRBJ2-1; no definite D call. Deletions cut 1 base from V and 5 bases from J, with 18 bases between. This CDR3 contains 16 residues. Per germline, CDR1 DFQATT and CDR2 SNEGSKA (reference sequence). In nucleotides, the CDR3 is TGCAGTGCTAGAGGGCAGGTTATCGGGTTGGACAATGAGCAGTTCTTC. It codes for CSARGQVIGLDNEQFF.